This TCR beta chain was captured by sequencing in a study of T cell repertoires in cytomegalovirus infection. Study in general: The authors used CMV epitopes that were HLA-C-restricted (recently identified) and HLA-B-restricted (well studied). Both CMV infection and a matching HLA type were indicated by public TCR beta signatures.

TCRdb ran MiXCR on the reads and lists one entry per CDR3 protein. The table has about 830,000 distinct CDR3 sequences, 32% seen once. This clonotype has a handful of counts. As yet, its antigen is unknown. Findings of the study overall: Based on cumulative public TCR beta family frequency, carriers of CMV plus the relevant HLA were identified. The ex vivo response was dominated by HLA-C-restricted CMV-specific TCR beta clonotypes.

Germline lookup yields CDR1 SEHNR and CDR2 FQNEAQ (reference sequence). The V and J ends lost 5 bases and 0 bases, in that order; junction bases with no gene match: 7. The CDR3 runs 15 residues. Sequencing was performed on cultured CD8+ T cells from PBMCs, taken from culture after CMV antigen stimulation. The chain carries TRBV7-9 and TRBJ2-7; the match to TRBD1 covers 7 bases. The sequence derives from a human donor in good health (CMV status not recorded). Some clones in this sample may be carry-over from other donors' samples. For the CDR3, the DNA is TGTGCCAGCAGCCCGCGACAGGGAAACTCCTACGAGCAGTACTTC. It translates to CASSPRQGNSYEQYF.